The 13 T cell receptor beta chains listed next were all sequenced from one sample in a study of cytomegalovirus exposure and HLA in healthy donors. The primer mix had 60 Vbeta and 13 Jbeta primers. Sequencing was performed with immunoSEQ multiplex PCR; in TCRdb, only in-frame clones are kept and a portion is missing. The sample holds fewer than 200,000 clones, over 65% seen once. Source material: PBMCs. These receptors were obtained from a young woman in good health and CMV-seronegative.

This chain uses TRBV2 with TRBJ2-5, with no clear D. Between the trimmed V and J ends, which lost 2 bases and 5 bases, there was a span of 6 bases. The CDR3 covers 12 residues. Germline V gives CDR1 SNHLY, CDR2 FYNNEI. The CDR3 coding sequence is TGTGCCAGCAGTGAACCGTCTGAGACCCAGTACTTC. Translating it yields CASSEPSETQYF.

The DNA of the CDR3 is TGTGCCAGCAGCCTCCCCGGCGGGGGCCAGAACACCGGGGAGCTGTTTTTT. Translation: CASSLPGGGQNTGELFF. This chain connects TRBV7-3 to TRBJ2-2, with TRBD2 as a possible D gene (7 bases). Germline assignment: CDR1 SGHTA and CDR2 FQGTGA. The V end was cut by 5 bases, the J end by 1 base, with 17 bases between. The CDR3 is 17 residues long.

This clone occurred a few times. The rearrangement uses TRBV7-2 and TRBJ2-1; 8 bases align to TRBD2. Germline V gene data show CDR1 as SGHTA and CDR2 as FQGNSA. Trimming took 1 base from V and 13 from J; bases not matched to a gene: 3. This CDR3 contains 12 residues. The CDR3 bases are TGTGCCAGCAGCTTAGACCGGACTAGCCAGTTCTTC. Encoded protein: CASSLDRTSQFF.

The chain combines TRBV5-4 with TRBJ1-2; TRBD1 agrees at 9 bases. The trim removed 4 bases at V and 3 bases at J, leaving 7 bases unmatched. Looked up from germline, CDR1 is SGHNT and CDR2 is YYREEE (reference sequence). This CDR3 is 15 amino acids long. CDR3 loop: CASSPHRGQDYGYTF. The CDR3 bases are TGTGCCAGCAGCCCGCACAGGGGGCAGGACTATGGCTACACCTTC.

CDR3 region: CASRTTSGGQETQYF. Here the CDR3 DNA reads TGTGCCAGCAGGACCACTAGCGGGGGACAAGAGACCCAGTACTTC. The chain links TRBV6-5 to TRBJ2-5, with 11 bases matching TRBD2. The CDR3 runs 15 residues. Trimming cost V 6 bases and J 2 bases; bases outside gene matches: 5. Germline V CDR1 and CDR2: MNHEY, SVGAGI.

This chain uses TRBV5-6 with TRBJ1-3; TRBD1 aligns across 8 bases. Trimming removed 5 bases from V and 4 bases from J; junction bases left unmatched: 8. The CDR3 is made up of 15 amino acids. Germline CDR1 is SGHDT and CDR2 is YYEEEE. The CDR3 loop reads CASSSGTGTGNTIYF. The CDR3 DNA follows: TGTGCCAGCAGTTCCGGGACAGGAACAGGAAACACCATATATTTT.

The V and J genes are TRBV5-4 and TRBJ2-1; 7 nucleotides line up with TRBD2. The CDR3 is 18 residues long. Trimming at V came to 1 base and at J to 0 bases, leaving 10 bases not matched to a gene. Germline CDR1 is SGHNT and CDR2 is YYREEE (reference sequence). For the CDR3, the DNA is TGTGCCAGCAGCTTGACTATCCTAGCGGAGAGCTCCTACAATGAGCAGTTCTTC. This translates into CASSLTILAESSYNEQFF.

The V call is TRBV5-1, the J call TRBJ2-6; a weak D match, TRBD1 (6 bases). Germline assignment: CDR1 SGHRS and CDR2 YFSETQ. The CDR3 is 15 residues long. With 1 base removed from V and 1 base from J, the gap between germline ends came to 6 bases. For the CDR3, the DNA is TGCGCCAGCAGCTTGACAGGGTCTGGGGCCAACGTCCTGACTTTC. This sequence encodes CASSLTGSGANVLTF. The whole variable domain, filled in from reference TRBV5-1 and TRBJ2-6, reads KAGVTQTPRYLIKTRGQQVTLSCSPISGHRSVSWYQQTPGQGLQFLFEYFSETQRNKGNFPGRFSGRQFSNSRSEMNVSTLELGDSALYLCASSLTGSGANVLTFGAGSRLTVL.

The J gene is TRBJ2-7, the V gene TRBV10-3, with D possibly TRBD1 on 6 matching bases. The CDR3 runs 11 residues. V lost 10 bases and J 2 bases, leaving 9 bases between the germline ends. Germline CDR1 and CDR2: ENHRY and SYGVKD. This CDR3 is CATRGAYEQYF. CDR3 DNA: TGTGCCACCAGGGGAGCCTACGAGCAGTACTTC.

The V and J genes are TRBV2 and TRBJ2-1; tentative D call: TRBD2 (6 bases). Germline lookup yields CDR1 SNHLY and CDR2 FYNNEI. This CDR3 region has 14 residues. Trimming removed 6 bases at V and 4 bases at J, with 13 bases between. CDR3 sequence (DNA): TGTGCCAGCAGAGCCAACGGGGGTTACAATGAGCAGTTCTTC. It translates to CASRANGGYNEQFF.

V is TRBV27 and J is TRBJ1-2; D not resolved. Per the germline V gene, CDR1 is MNHEY and CDR2 is SMNVEV (reference sequence). The CDR3 is made up of 14 amino acids. Trimming removed 6 bases from V and 8 bases from J, with 19 bases in between. The CDR3 here is CASRSARVGRGYTF. The CDR3 DNA reads TGTGCCAGCAGGTCCGCGAGGGTAGGGCGCGGCTACACCTTC.

A remark on this clone: Because the CDR3's place on the DNA is in doubt, the DNA is left out and the CDR3 is given as listed by TCRdb. The V call is TRBV19, the J call TRBJ1-1; the table names TRBD1, a call not compared with the DNA. The CDR3 sequence runs 16 residues, both termini included. Germline CDR1 LNHDA, CDR2 SQIVND (reference sequence). The CDR3 sequence: CASIRARGQGNTEAFF.

This clone was seen more than once but under ten times. The chain employs TRBV6-5 and TRBJ1-2, with D perhaps TRBD1 (5 bases). V lost 1 base to trimming and J lost 6 bases, with 15 bases between them. Germline V lookup: CDR1 MNHEY, CDR2 SVGAGI. CDR3 size: 15 residues. In DNA form, the CDR3 reads TGTGCCAGCAGTTACTTCCCAGGGAATGAGAATGGCTACACCTTC. Translating it yields CASSYFPGNENGYTF.